This T cell receptor beta chain was obtained from a study of shared clonotypes between healthy human individuals. Repertoires were generated with immunoSEQ multiplex PCR, while TCRdb's copy carries only in-frame clones and drops some. In the table there are some 2,400,000 clones, 95% of which are singletons. This CDR3 has 14 amino acids. CDR1 SGHRS and CDR2 YFSETQ come from the germline V gene. V was pared by 3 bases and J by 6 bases, with 6 bases of the junction left unmatched. Sequencing was performed on naive CD4+ T cells sorted from blood. Documented subset: CD45RA+ positively selected. The sequence derives from a young man in good health. The genes are TRBV5-1 and TRBJ2-7, with 10 bases fitting TRBD1. CDR3 nucleotide sequence: TGCGCCAGCAGCTCTCCGACAGGGGGCGCCGAGCAGTACTTC. It translates to CASSSPTGGAEQYF.